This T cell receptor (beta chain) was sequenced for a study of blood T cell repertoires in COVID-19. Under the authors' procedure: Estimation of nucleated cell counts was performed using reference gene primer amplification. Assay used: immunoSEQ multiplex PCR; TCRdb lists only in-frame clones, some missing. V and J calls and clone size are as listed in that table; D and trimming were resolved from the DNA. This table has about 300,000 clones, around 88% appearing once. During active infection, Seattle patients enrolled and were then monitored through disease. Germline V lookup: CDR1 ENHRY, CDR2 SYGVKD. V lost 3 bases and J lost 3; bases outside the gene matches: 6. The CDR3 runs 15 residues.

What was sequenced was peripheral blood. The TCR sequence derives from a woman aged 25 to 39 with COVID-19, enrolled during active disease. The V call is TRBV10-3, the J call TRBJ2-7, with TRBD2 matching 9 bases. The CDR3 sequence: CAISDPPTSGYEQYF. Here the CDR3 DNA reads TGTGCCATCAGTGACCCACCGACTAGCGGCTACGAGCAGTACTTC.